This T cell receptor (beta chain) was retrieved from a study of CD8+ T cells in alopecia areata. The treatment was: oral pan-JAK inhibitor, 5-10 mg twice daily. The CDR3 is made up of 14 amino acids. The germline V gene encodes CDR1 SQVTM and CDR2 ANQGSEA. V shed 6 bases and J shed 2 bases, with 14 bases lying between them. Study conclusions and caveats: Lesional scalp exceeded normal scalp in clonality, especially in alopecia totalis/universalis. Whereas mice showed it more clearly, TCR sharing across patients was murkier, possibly because of HLA.

The sample holds a few counts of this clone. Its target is unknown. cDNA prepared by RNA extraction and subsequent reverse transcription served as the template for sequencing. Only in-frame clones appear in the TCRdb table, and some are missing; sequencing was by immunoSEQ multiplex PCR. The table includes about 190,000 clones, 45% to 65% detected once. This receptor was taken from a human donor with alopecia areata. The source was CD4+ T cells sorted from blood, collected at week 4, from a patient treated with tofacitinib. This chain uses TRBV29-1 with TRBJ1-5; possible D gene TRBD1, 6 bases. As DNA, the CDR3 is TGCAGCGTGCAACAGGGAGGAGGCAATCAGCCCCAGCATTTT. As protein: CSVQQGGGNQPQHF.